A selection of T cell receptor beta chains follows, all from one sample in a study of T cells in Graves' hyperthyroidism and ophthalmopathy. TCRdb re-called the multiplex PCR reads through MiXCR, storing one row per CDR3 protein. This sample has 500,000 to 800,000 distinct CDR3 sequences, with about 45% found just once. What was sequenced was peripheral blood or thyroid tissue (not recorded which). These receptors were taken from an adult man with Graves' disease, either hyperthyroidism or ophthalmopathy (not recorded which). CDR3s include the opening cysteine and the closing phenylalanine or tryptophan. The order of the fields is V gene, J gene, clone size, D gene, CDR3 protein, CDR3 DNA. The D gene is left open where the match is weak. Some rows mark clone size as missing; the rest say once, few, many or name a class of expanded clone.

v_gene: TRBV10-2
j_gene: TRBJ2-7
abundance: -
d_gene: TRBD2
CDR3aa: CALAGTYEQYF
CDR3nt: TGCGCCCTAGCGGGGACCTACGAGCAGTACTTC

v_gene: TRBV10-3
j_gene: TRBJ1-1
abundance: few
d_gene: -
CDR3aa: CASTSLGRSTEAFF
CDR3nt: TGTGCCAGCACCTCCCTGGGTAGGAGCACTGAAGCTTTCTTT

v_gene: TRBV7-2
j_gene: TRBJ2-7
abundance: -
d_gene: -
CDR3aa: CASSFQGSPSYEQYF
CDR3nt: TGTGCCAGCAGCTTTCAGGGCAGTCCCTCCTACGAGCAGTACTTC

v_gene: TRBV14
j_gene: TRBJ2-5
abundance: -
d_gene: -
CDR3aa: CASSLFAGQGETQYF
CDR3nt: TGTGCCAGCAGTTTATTTGCGGGCCAAGGGGAGACCCAGTACTTC

v_gene: TRBV7-8
j_gene: TRBJ2-2
abundance: -
d_gene: -
CDR3aa: CASSLDFGEHTGELFF
CDR3nt: TGTGCCAGCAGCTTAGACTTCGGGGAGCACACCGGGGAGCTGTTTTTT

v_gene: TRBV7-9
j_gene: TRBJ2-7
abundance: -
d_gene: -
CDR3aa: CASSPRFNEQYF
CDR3nt: TGTGCCAGCAGCCCGAGGTTCAACGAGCAGTACTTC

v_gene: TRBV7-8
j_gene: TRBJ2-7
abundance: -
d_gene: TRBD2
CDR3aa: CASSPQRLAGKSYEQYF
CDR3nt: TGTGCCAGCAGCCCTCAGCGGCTAGCGGGCAAGAGCTACGAGCAGTACTTC

v_gene: TRBV29-1
j_gene: TRBJ1-1
abundance: -
d_gene: -
CDR3aa: CSVGGPNTEAFF
CDR3nt: TGCAGCGTTGGAGGGCCGAACACTGAAGCTTTCTTT

v_gene: TRBV7-2
j_gene: TRBJ1-2
abundance: many
d_gene: -
CDR3aa: CASSASDNYGYTF
CDR3nt: TGTGCCAGCAGCGCATCGGACAACTATGGCTACACCTTC

v_gene: TRBV5-8
j_gene: TRBJ1-2
abundance: few
d_gene: -
CDR3aa: CASSLLQEDGYTF
CDR3nt: TGTGCCAGCAGCTTGCTACAGGAGGATGGCTACACCTTC

v_gene: TRBV20-1
j_gene: TRBJ1-5
abundance: -
d_gene: -
CDR3aa: CSAGPGPSNQPQHF
CDR3nt: TGCAGTGCTGGCCCGGGACCGAGCAATCAGCCCCAGCATTTT

v_gene: TRBV20-1
j_gene: TRBJ1-2
abundance: -
d_gene: TRBD1
CDR3aa: CSATNQQGGDYGYTF
CDR3nt: TGCAGTGCTACCAACCAACAGGGGGGAGACTATGGCTACACCTTC

v_gene: TRBV20-1
j_gene: TRBJ1-2
abundance: -
d_gene: -
CDR3aa: CSLEGNYGYTF
CDR3nt: TGCAGCTTGGAGGGGAACTATGGCTACACCTTC

v_gene: TRBV10-3
j_gene: TRBJ1-2
abundance: -
d_gene: -
CDR3aa: CAISESIIEGSGYTF
CDR3nt: TGTGCCATCAGTGAGTCGATTATAGAGGGATCTGGCTACACCTTC

v_gene: TRBV2
j_gene: TRBJ2-6
abundance: few
d_gene: TRBD2
CDR3aa: CASSLSGVSGANVLTF
CDR3nt: TGTGCCAGCAGTTTGAGCGGGGTCTCTGGGGCCAACGTCCTGACTTTC

v_gene: TRBV16
j_gene: TRBJ1-2
abundance: few
d_gene: -
CDR3aa: CASSQQGTNYGYTF
CDR3nt: TGTGCCAGCAGCCAGCAGGGGACCAACTATGGCTACACCTTC

v_gene: TRBV6-5
j_gene: TRBJ2-2
abundance: -
d_gene: -
CDR3aa: CASRKQGATGELFF
CDR3nt: TGTGCCAGCAGAAAACAGGGAGCCACCGGGGAGCTGTTTTTT

v_gene: TRBV30
j_gene: TRBJ1-1
abundance: -
d_gene: -
CDR3aa: CAWSVRAAGDIF
CDR3nt: TGTGCCTGGAGCGTCAGGGCCGCAGGGGACATCTTT

v_gene: TRBV29-1
j_gene: TRBJ2-7
abundance: -
d_gene: -
CDR3aa: CRPSGSLSYEQYF
CDR3nt: TGCAGACCCTCGGGTAGTCTCTCGTACGAGCAGTACTTC

v_gene: TRBV7-9
j_gene: TRBJ2-5
abundance: -
d_gene: TRBD2
CDR3aa: CASSQAGGQTQYF
CDR3nt: TGTGCCAGCAGCCAGGCGGGGGGGCAGACCCAGTACTTC

v_gene: TRBV7-2
j_gene: TRBJ1-3
abundance: many
d_gene: -
CDR3aa: CASSFPGRDAGNTIYF
CDR3nt: TGTGCCAGCAGCTTCCCTGGCAGGGATGCTGGAAACACCATATATTTT

v_gene: TRBV2
j_gene: TRBJ2-7
abundance: -
d_gene: TRBD2
CDR3aa: CASSQDLLRAGGTYEQYF
CDR3nt: TGTGCCAGCAGCCAAGATCTCCTGCGAGCGGGAGGTACGTACGAGCAGTACTTC

v_gene: TRBV7-6
j_gene: TRBJ1-1
abundance: -
d_gene: -
CDR3aa: CASSFGSGDTEAFF
CDR3nt: TGTGCCAGCAGCTTCGGGTCAGGAGACACTGAAGCTTTCTTT

v_gene: TRBV7-9
j_gene: TRBJ1-5
abundance: -
d_gene: -
CDR3aa: CASSGQLPNQPQHF
CDR3nt: TGTGCCAGCAGTGGACAGCTACCCAATCAGCCCCAGCATTTT

v_gene: TRBV7-9
j_gene: TRBJ1-1
abundance: once
d_gene: -
CDR3aa: CASSPRMSTEAFF
CDR3nt: TGTGCCAGCAGCCCCAGGATGTCCACTGAAGCTTTCTTT